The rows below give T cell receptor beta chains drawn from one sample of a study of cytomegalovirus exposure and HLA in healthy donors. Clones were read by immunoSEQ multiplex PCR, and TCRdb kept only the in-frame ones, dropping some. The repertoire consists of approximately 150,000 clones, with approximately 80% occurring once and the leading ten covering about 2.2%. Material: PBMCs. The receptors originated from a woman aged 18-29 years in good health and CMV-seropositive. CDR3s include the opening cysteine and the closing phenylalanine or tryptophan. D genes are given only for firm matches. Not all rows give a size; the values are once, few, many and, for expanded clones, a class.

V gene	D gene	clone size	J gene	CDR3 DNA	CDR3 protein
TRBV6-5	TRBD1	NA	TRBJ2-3	TGTGCCAGCAGCGACAGGGCGGCCGGGGCAGATACGCAGTATTTT	CASSDRAAGADTQYF
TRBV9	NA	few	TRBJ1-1	TGTGCCAGCAGCCCAAGCCCGGGGAACACTGAAGCTTTCTTT	CASSPSPGNTEAFF
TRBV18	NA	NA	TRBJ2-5	TGTGCCAGCTCACCACGGAGAGAGACCCAGTACTTC	CASSPRRETQYF
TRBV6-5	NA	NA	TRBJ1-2	TGTGCCAGCAGCCCATCAGGGTTCAACGGCTACACCTTC	CASSPSGFNGYTF
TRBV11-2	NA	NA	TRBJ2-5	TGTGCCAGCAGCCCTAAGGAGACCCAGTACTTC	CASSPKETQYF
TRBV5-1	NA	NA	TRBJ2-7	TGCGCCAGCAGCTTGTTGGACAGCTTATTCGAGCAGTACTTC	CASSLLDSLFEQYF
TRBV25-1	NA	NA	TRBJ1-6	TGTGCCAGCACTAAGGACTCTCTCAATTCACCCCTCCACTTT	CASTKDSLNSPLHF
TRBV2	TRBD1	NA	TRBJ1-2	TGTGCCAGCAGTCGTGGGACAGGGAACAACTATGGCTACACCTTC	CASSRGTGNNYGYTF
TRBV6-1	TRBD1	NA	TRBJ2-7	TGTGCCATCAGTGGAGGTGGGACAGGGGCCGATTCCTACGAGCAGTACTTC	CAISGGGTGADSYEQYF
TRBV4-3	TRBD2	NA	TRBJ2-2	TGCGCCAGCAGCCAGGAACCACCCCCTACTAGCGGCGGGGAGCTGTTTTTT	CASSQEPPPTSGGELFF
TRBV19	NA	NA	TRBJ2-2	TGTGCCAGTAGTAACAGGGGGGGCACCGGGGAGCTGTTTTTT	CASSNRGGTGELFF
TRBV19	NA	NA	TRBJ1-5	TGTGCCAGTAGTATAAGGAGTAGCAATCAGCCCCAGCATTTT	CASSIRSSNQPQHF
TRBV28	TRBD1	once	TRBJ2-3	TGTGCCAGCATGACAGGGAACACAGATACGCAGTATTTT	CASMTGNTDTQYF
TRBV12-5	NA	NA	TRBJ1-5	TGTGCTAGTGCGAAGGAGACGGCACACAATCAGCCCCAGCATTTT	CASAKETAHNQPQHF
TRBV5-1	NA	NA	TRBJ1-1	TGCGCCAGCAGCTCCGGGACACCGAACACTGAAGCTTTCTTT	CASSSGTPNTEAFF
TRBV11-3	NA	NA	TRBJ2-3	TGTGCCAGCAGTTCAGACAGGTTTACGCAGTATTTT	CASSSDRFTQYF
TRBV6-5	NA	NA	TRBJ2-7	TGTGCCAGCAGTTACTTGGGGGCCTCCGTAAACGAGCAGTACTTC	CASSYLGASVNEQYF
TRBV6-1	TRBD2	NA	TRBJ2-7	TGTGCCAGCAGCTCTAGCGGGGGTACCTACGAGCAGTACTTC	CASSSSGGTYEQYF
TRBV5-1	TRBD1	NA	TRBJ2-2	TGCGCCAGCAGCCTTGGGACAGCCCCGAACACCGGGGAGCTGTTTTTT	CASSLGTAPNTGELFF
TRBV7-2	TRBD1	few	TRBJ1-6	TGTGCCAGCAGCCGGGACAGTTTAAATTCACCCCTCCACTTT	CASSRDSLNSPLHF
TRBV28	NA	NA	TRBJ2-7	TGTGCCAGCAGTTCCCGGTTGATTAAACTATACGAGCAGTACTTC	CASSSRLIKLYEQYF
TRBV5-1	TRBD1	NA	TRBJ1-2	TGCGCCAGCAGCTTCTTGACAGGGCGCAACTATGGCTACACCTTC	CASSFLTGRNYGYTF
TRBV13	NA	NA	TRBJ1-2	TGTGCCAGCAACTTAGTCACAGGGAGTAACTATGGCTACACCTTC	CASNLVTGSNYGYTF
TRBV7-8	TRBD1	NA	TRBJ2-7	TGTGCCAGCAGCTTACCGACAGGGTTAAAAGACGAGCAGTACTTC	CASSLPTGLKDEQYF
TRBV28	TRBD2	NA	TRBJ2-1	TGTGCCAGCAGACTAGCGGGGGCTCTACCCAATGAGCAGTTCTTC	CASRLAGALPNEQFF
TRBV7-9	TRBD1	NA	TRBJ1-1	TGTGCCAGCAGCTTATCGGGACAGGGCACTCGCGAAGCTTTCTTT	CASSLSGQGTREAFF
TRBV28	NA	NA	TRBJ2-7	TGTGCCAGCAGTTTGTCTCTTTCTCGCGGACTACTTTTCTCCTACGAGCAGTACTTC	CASSLSLSRGLLFSYEQYF
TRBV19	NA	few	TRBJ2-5	TGTGCCAGTACTACTGGACAGATACAAGAGACCCAGTACTTC	CASTTGQIQETQYF
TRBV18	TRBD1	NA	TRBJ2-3	TGTGCCAGCTCACCACGGACAGGGATAAGTACAGATACGCAGTATTTT	CASSPRTGISTDTQYF
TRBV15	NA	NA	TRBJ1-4	TGTGCCACCAGCAGAGAACCCCTCGGAGCCGAAAAACTGTTTTTT	CATSREPLGAEKLFF
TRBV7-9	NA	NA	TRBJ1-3	TGTTCCAGCAGCTCATTCGGGGTCCTCTCTGGAAACACCATATATTTT	CSSSSFGVLSGNTIYF
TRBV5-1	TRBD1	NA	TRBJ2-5	TGCGCCAGCAGCTTGGCCACAGGGGAAGAGACCCAGTACTTC	CASSLATGEETQYF
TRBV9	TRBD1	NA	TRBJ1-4	TGTGCCAGCAGCGAAAGACAGGGGACGGCTGAAAAACTGTTTTTT	CASSERQGTAEKLFF
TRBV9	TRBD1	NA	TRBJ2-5	TGTGCCAGCAGCTCCCCCGGGACAGAACAAGAGACCCAGTACTTC	CASSSPGTEQETQYF
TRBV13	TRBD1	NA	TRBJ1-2	TGTGCCAGCAGTTCGGGACAGGGGGACTATGGCTACACCTTC	CASSSGQGDYGYTF
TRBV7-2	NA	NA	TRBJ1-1	TGTGCCAGCAGCACAAGCGGGACACCCAGTTTGAACACTGAAGCTTTCTTT	CASSTSGTPSLNTEAFF
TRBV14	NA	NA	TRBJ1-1	TGTGCCAGCAGCCCGCCCGCGGGGCGCTACGCTGAAGCTTTCTTT	CASSPPAGRYAEAFF
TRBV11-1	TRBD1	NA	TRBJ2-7	TGTGCTAGCAGCTTATCCGACAGGGGGGTATACGAGCAGTACTTC	CASSLSDRGVYEQYF
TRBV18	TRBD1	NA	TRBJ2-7	TGTGCCAGCTCAAATAAACAGGGGAGTACCTACGAGCAGTACTTC	CASSNKQGSTYEQYF
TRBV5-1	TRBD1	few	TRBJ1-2	TGCGCCAGCAGCTTGAGGGGACAGGACCTTGAGGGCTACACCTTC	CASSLRGQDLEGYTF
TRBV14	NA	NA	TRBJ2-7	TGTGCCAGCAGCCAATCGTCCTACGAGCAGTACTTC	CASSQSSYEQYF
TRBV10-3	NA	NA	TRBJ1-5	TGTGCCATCAGTGAGTCCCCCAGAGCCCCGGGGTTTAATCAGCCCCAGCATTTT	CAISESPRAPGFNQPQHF
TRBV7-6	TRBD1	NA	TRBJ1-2	TGTGCCAGCAGCTTAGGACGGACAGGGTACGGCTACACCTTC	CASSLGRTGYGYTF
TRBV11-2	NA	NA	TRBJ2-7	TGTGCCAGCAGCTTGCCGATTAAAGACACCTACGAGCAGTACTTC	CASSLPIKDTYEQYF
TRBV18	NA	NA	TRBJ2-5	TGTGCCAGCTCACCAAAGGAGGAGCAGTACTTC	CASSPKEEQYF
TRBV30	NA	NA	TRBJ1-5	TGTGCCTGGAGTTCAGGGGTGGGTCAGCCCCAGCATTTT	CAWSSGVGQPQHF
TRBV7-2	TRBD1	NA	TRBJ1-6	TGTGCCAGCAGCTTTGGCGGCCCCGGACAGGGAAATTCACCCCTCCACTTT	CASSFGGPGQGNSPLHF
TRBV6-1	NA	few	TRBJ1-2	TGTGCCAGCAGTGAACTCTCCTATGGCTACACCTTC	CASSELSYGYTF
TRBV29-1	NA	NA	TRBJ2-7	TGCAGCGTTGAGGGCCAGTCGGCCTACGAGCAGTACTTC	CSVEGQSAYEQYF
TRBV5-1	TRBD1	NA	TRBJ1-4	TGCGCCAGCAGCGCTTACGGACAGGGATGGGAAAAACTGTTTTTT	CASSAYGQGWEKLFF
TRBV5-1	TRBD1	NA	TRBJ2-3	TGCGCCAGCAGCCAAGACAGGGGAGATACGCAGTATTTT	CASSQDRGDTQYF
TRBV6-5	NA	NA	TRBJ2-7	TGTGCCAGCAGTTTAAAGCGTGCCTACGAGCAGTACTTC	CASSLKRAYEQYF
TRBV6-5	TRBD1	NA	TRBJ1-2	TGTGCCAGCAGTTTTTCCCCGGGACAGGGCTATGGCTACACCTTC	CASSFSPGQGYGYTF
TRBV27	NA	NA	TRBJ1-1	TGTGCCAGCAGCCACTACAGGGACCAGGGCACTGAAGCTTTCTTT	CASSHYRDQGTEAFF
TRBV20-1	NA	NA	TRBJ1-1	TGCAGTGCTAGTTCCGTTGAAGCTTTCTTT	CSASSVEAFF
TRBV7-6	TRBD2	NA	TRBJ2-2	TGTGCCAGCAGCCATAACCGGGACTATACCGGGGAGCTGTTTTTT	CASSHNRDYTGELFF
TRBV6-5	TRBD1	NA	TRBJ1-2	TGTGCCAGCAGCAGACAGGGACCTAACTATGGCTACACCTTC	CASSRQGPNYGYTF